The 12 T cell receptor beta chains presented below share a single source sample, sequenced in a study of blood T cells in healthy people across ages. Together with a sample-barcoded 5' primer, a J-beta primer mix was included in a second PCR lasting roughly 6 to 12 cycles. MiXCR, applied by TCRdb to the 5' RACE reads, yields one record per CDR3 protein. The repertoire includes hundreds of thousands of distinct CDR3 sequences, around 21% of them detected once, and 3.6% sits in the top ten. Sequenced: blood. The receptor source for this set is an older man in good health.

The V gene is TRBV5-1, the J gene TRBJ2-5, with 11 bases matching TRBD2. The CDR3 extends over 17 amino acids. Germline CDR1 reads SGHRS; CDR2 reads YFSETQ. V shed 3 bases and J 1 base; nucleotides not matched to a gene: 8. CDR3 DNA sequence: TGCGCCAGCAGCTCCTTAGCGGGGGGGTCCGTCCAAGAGACCCAGTACTTC. The encoded protein is CASSSLAGGSVQETQYF.

V is TRBV24-1 and J is TRBJ2-3, with 9 bases that match TRBD2. V lost 4 bases and J lost 0; bases outside the gene matches: 10. This CDR3 comprises 18 residues. Germline-derived CDR1 and CDR2 are KGHDR and SFDVKD. CDR3 coding DNA: TGTGCCACCAGTGACGCACCGGGTAGCGGGAGTAGCACAGATACGCAGTATTTT. It specifies CATSDAPGSGSSTDTQYF.

The CDR3 nucleotides are TGTGCCAGCAGCTCGGACCGCACCGGGGAGCTGTTTTTT. It translates to CASSSDRTGELFF. V and J are TRBV7-8 and TRBJ2-2; D gene uncertain. The germline CDR1 and CDR2 sequences are SGHVS and FQNEAQ. The V gene lost 4 bases and the J gene lost 4 bases, with 7 bases spanning the gap. The CDR3 runs to 13 residues.

The chain employs TRBV20-1 and TRBJ2-5, with D perhaps TRBD1 (6 bases). The length of the CDR3 is 13 residues. Trimming pared 1 base from V and 2 bases from J, leaving 8 bases between. Germline V gives CDR1 DFQATT, CDR2 SNEGSKA (reference sequence). CDR3 sequence (DNA): TGCAGTGCTAGAGCCGGACAGCAAGAGACCCAGTACTTC. This translates into CSARAGQQETQYF.

This chain connects TRBV20-1 to TRBJ1-1, with a possible D match to TRBD1 (5 bases). V lost 6 bases and J 5 bases, leaving 19 bases between the germline ends. The CDR3 runs 14 residues. Germline CDR1 and CDR2: DFQATT and SNEGSKA (reference sequence). Written as DNA, the CDR3 is TGCAGTGCGCGCCGGAGGACAACGAAAACTGAAGCTTTCTTT. Translated: CSARRRTTKTEAFF.

The V gene is TRBV7-2, the J gene TRBJ1-4; 8 bases agree with TRBD1. CDR3 length equals 16 residues. Germline loops: CDR1 SGHTA, CDR2 FQGNSA. Losses at the gene ends were 2 bases for V and 8 bases for J; bases not matched to a gene: 10. This CDR3 is CASSLREAGDREKLFF. CDR3 nucleotides: TGTGCCAGCAGCTTAAGAGAAGCAGGGGACAGGGAAAAACTGTTTTTT.

This clonotype has ten or more counts. The V call is TRBV12-3 or TRBV12-4, the J call TRBJ1-4; 7 bases fit TRBD1. V trimming: 6 bases; J trimming: 4 bases; junction bases outside the gene matches: 5. The CDR3 is 14 residues long. DNA of the CDR3: TGTGCCAGCAGCAACGGACAGGATAATGAAAAACTGTTTTTT. This gives the protein CASSNGQDNEKLFF.

The genes are TRBV2 and TRBJ2-5; 9 nucleotides match TRBD2. The DNA end is a closer match to TRBJ2-7, so the J assignment may be wrong. The CDR3 runs 15 residues. Germline V gene lookup returns CDR1 SNHLY and CDR2 FYNNEI. CDR3 sequence: CASSERLAGFYEQYF. The CDR3 nucleotides read TGTGCCAGCAGTGAACGCCTAGCGGGGTTCTACGAGCAGTACTTC.

This clonotype turned up a few times. The rearrangement joins TRBV20-1 to TRBJ2-3; no reliable D call. Trimming took off 3 bases at V and 2 bases at J, with 6 bases between the two ends. CDR3 length: 12 amino acids. Germline CDR1 reads DFQATT; CDR2 reads SNEGSKA (reference sequence). CDR3 residues: CSASGPTDTQYF. In nucleotides, the CDR3 is TGCAGTGCTAGCGGACCCACAGATACGCAGTATTTT.

V usage is TRBV7-9 and J usage is TRBJ2-3, with 7 nucleotides matching TRBD1. V lost 5 bases, J lost 2 bases, and 10 bases stayed unmatched. This CDR3 has 16 residues. Germline V CDR1 and CDR2: SEHNR, FQNEAQ (reference sequence). Here the CDR3 reads CASSHRDSQITDTQYF. The CDR3 DNA reads TGTGCCAGCAGCCACCGGGACAGTCAAATCACAGATACGCAGTATTTT.

V and J are TRBV5-1 and TRBJ2-1, with D perhaps TRBD2 (6 bases). The DNA end lines up better with TRBJ2-7; the J call may be wrong. The CDR3 has 15 amino acids. CDR1 SGHRS and CDR2 YFSETQ come from the germline V gene. The CDR3 bases are TGCGCCAGCAGCTTGGAGGGACTCCTCTCGCGGGAGCAGTACTTC. This encodes CASSLEGLLSREQYF.

This clonotype was seen at least ten times. The chain has TRBV20-1 and TRBJ1-5; 9 nucleotides line up with TRBD1. The CDR3 consists of 13 residues. Trimming cost V 3 bases and J 5 bases; bases outside gene matches: 2. In germline, CDR1 is DFQATT, CDR2 SNEGSKA (reference sequence). CDR3 nucleotide sequence: TGCAGTGCTAGGGACAGGGGTGATCAGCCCCAGCATTTT. It specifies CSARDRGDQPQHF.